The 10 T cell receptor beta chains in this list originate from one sample, sequenced in a study of STAT5B mutations in CD4+ large granular lymphocyte leukemia. Produced via immunoSEQ multiplex PCR; TCRdb's table is partial and in-frame only. The data contain approximately 30,000 clones, around 82% of them singletons. The specimen sequenced was CD4+ T cells from blood buffy coats. The receptor source for this set is a human donor in good health.

This clone has only one observation. The CDR3 reads CASYSLAGEGNEQFF. CDR3 DNA: TGTGCCAGCTATAGTCTAGCGGGAGAAGGCAATGAGCAGTTCTTC. The rearrangement links TRBV6-5 to TRBJ2-1; 10 bases match TRBD2. Looked up from germline, CDR1 is MNHEY and CDR2 is SVGAGI. J gave up 6 bases and V 8 bases, and 10 bases lay outside the gene matches. CDR3 length: 15 residues.

This clone occurred once. This chain connects TRBV7-2 to TRBJ1-2; D not certain. Germline-derived CDR1 and CDR2 are SGHTA and FQGNSA. Trimming took off 2 bases at V and 3 bases at J, with 10 bases between the two ends. CDR3 length equals 14 residues. The CDR3 spells CASSLSWEDYGYTF. The CDR3, as DNA: TGTGCCAGCAGCTTAAGCTGGGAGGACTATGGCTACACCTTC.

V is TRBV7-2 and J is TRBJ2-3, with 9 bases fitting TRBD2. Trimming at V came to 2 bases and at J to 5 bases, leaving 14 bases not matched to a gene. The CDR3 has 18 residues. Germline-derived CDR1 and CDR2 are SGHTA and FQGNSA. CDR3 nucleotides: TGTGCCAGCAGCTTAAGGGCTAGCGGGGCCTTAATTAGAGATACGCAGTATTTT. Translated: CASSLRASGALIRDTQYF.

This chain connects TRBV19 to TRBJ2-7, with D hard to call. Germline V CDR1 and CDR2: LNHDA, SQIVND (reference sequence). Between the trimmed V and J ends, which lost 6 bases and 4 bases, there was a span of 16 bases. CDR3 size: 14 residues. This chain's CDR3 is CASRDHRVPYEQYF. The CDR3 nucleotides are TGTGCCAGTAGGGACCACCGGGTTCCGTACGAGCAGTACTTC.

The chain couples TRBV5-1 to TRBJ2-4, with D tentatively TRBD2 (7 bases). The CDR3 runs 16 residues. Germline CDR1 reads SGHRS; CDR2 reads YFSETQ. V dropped 0 bases and J dropped 6 bases, with 16 bases sitting between them. CDR3 sequence reads: CASSLDGGHGGNIQYF. For the CDR3, the DNA is TGCGCCAGCAGCTTGGACGGGGGGCATGGGGGAAACATTCAGTACTTC.

Here the CDR3 reads CASSFSGRSYEQYF. Here the CDR3 DNA reads TGTGCCAGCAGCTTTAGCGGGCGGTCCTACGAGCAGTACTTC. The V gene is TRBV7-2, the J gene TRBJ2-7, with 7 nucleotides matching TRBD2. Germline CDR1 reads SGHTA; CDR2 reads FQGNSA. V lost 3 bases to trimming and J lost 1 base; unmatched junction nucleotides: 3. This CDR3 is built from 14 residues.

The rearrangement joins TRBV2 to TRBJ2-7, with D perhaps TRBD2 (7 bases). CDR1 SNHLY and CDR2 FYNNEI come from the germline V gene. Trimming cost V 7 bases and J 5 bases, with 18 bases left between them. The CDR3 runs to 14 residues. This CDR3 reads CASKGGAGNNEQYF. In DNA form, the CDR3 reads TGTGCCAGCAAGGGGGGGGCAGGGAACAACGAGCAGTACTTC.

This clone was observed a few times. This chain connects TRBV7-6 to TRBJ1-5, with TRBD1 as a possible D gene (5 bases). CDR3 length: 14 amino acids. CDR1 is SGHVS, CDR2 FNYEAQ, per germline. V shed 1 base and J shed 3 bases, with 7 bases lying between them. The CDR3 nucleotides are TGTGCCAGCAGCTTAGGAGGGGACAATCAGCCCCAGCATTTT. Translation gives CASSLGGDNQPQHF.

V usage is TRBV7-2 and J usage is TRBJ2-7; D remains ambiguous. Germline CDR1 is SGHTA and CDR2 is FQGNSA. The CDR3 runs to 12 residues. Trimming took off 7 bases at V and 6 bases at J, with 13 bases between the two ends. The CDR3 sequence: CASTREGFEQYF. CDR3 DNA sequence: TGTGCCAGCACCCGCGAAGGGTTCGAGCAGTACTTC.

The rearrangement links TRBV5-1 to TRBJ2-1; maybe TRBD2 (6 bases). Trimming took off 0 bases at V and 3 bases at J, with 13 bases between the two ends. The CDR3 consists of 16 residues. Germline V gene lookup returns CDR1 SGHRS and CDR2 YFSETQ. The CDR3 sequence is CASSLEAGTGYNEQFF. CDR3 nucleotides: TGCGCCAGCAGCTTGGAGGCGGGAACGGGCTACAATGAGCAGTTCTTC.